The T cell receptor (beta chain) described here comes from a study of cytomegalovirus exposure and HLA in healthy donors. General study points: Three CMV-associated chains proved CMV antigen-specific in vitro. CMV serostatus was the sole immune exposure information available. The authors listed some 160 TCR beta chains as cytomegalovirus-associated.

On this clone: Its antigen remains unknown.

V lost 2 bases, J lost 3 bases, and 12 bases lay in between. Germline CDR1 and CDR2: GTSNPN and SVGIG (reference sequence). The CDR3 runs 14 residues. Primers: 60 Vbeta forward and 13 Jbeta reverse. Generated by immunoSEQ multiplex PCR, the TCRdb table keeps only in-frame clones and is missing some. The table has 130,000 to 150,000 clones, roughly 80% seen once. The sequencing input was PBMCs. The chain links TRBV30 to TRBJ2-3, with D perhaps matching TRBD1 (8 bases). This TCR was recovered from a man aged 30 to 39 in good health and CMV-seropositive. The CDR3 nucleotides are TGTGCCTGGAGTACAGGGGGGGGTACAGATACGCAGTATTTT. Encoded protein: CAWSTGGGTDTQYF.